This paragraph covers one T cell receptor beta chain sequence. The antigen is unknown. The germline V gene encodes CDR1 SGHNT and CDR2 YYREEE (reference sequence). Trimming cost V 1 base and J 9 bases, with 11 bases left between them. The length of the CDR3 is 14 residues. At the Johns Hopkins FTIC core, DNA taken from cultured CD4+ T cells was sequenced by way of the Oncomine TCR Beta short-read assay. A single record per CDR3 protein comes from TCRdb applying MiXCR to the PCR reads. Of about 20,000 distinct CDR3 sequences detected, around 50% appear once; the ten largest clones hold around 5.5%. The data were obtained in a study of vaccination and CD4 T cells after COVID-19. Study details: Blood was drawn a median around 66 days post second dose, range 14 to 241. Investigators stimulated cells with overlapping spike peptides drawn from SARS-CoV-2, HCoV-NL63, HCoV-OC43 and HCoV-229E.

Broader study findings: 304 of 307 vaccine-specific clones from convalescent patients were spike mono-reactive.

Treatment noted: approximately 9-day PBMC culture with coronavirus spike peptide pools or control peptides (ViraFEST assay). TCRs were sequenced by ViraFEST after antigen-specific T cells had been expanded with peptide pools. The specimen was CD4+ T cells from blood, cultured in vitro. This clonotype was sampled from a human donor who had recovered from COVID-19. The J gene is TRBJ1-6, the V gene TRBV5-4; D not resolved. CDR3 bases: TGTGCCAGCAGCTTGCGACCCTTATCTTCACCCCTCCACTTT. Translation: CASSLRPLSSPLHF.